This T cell receptor beta chain was profiled in a study of beta chain features in type 1 diabetes. Background on the study: There was similarity between patients and healthy donors in age, gender and cell yields. Sorted cells examined across all samples numbered 85 million to 130 million.

Populations isolated by sorting all had purity greater than 95%. Reverse transcribing all isolated RNA meant expressed TCRB transcripts were sequenced. Here immunoSEQ multiplex PCR was the method, and the copy in TCRdb shows in-frame clones only, minus some. The table includes over 150,000 clones, about an eighth detected once. There are 12 residues in the CDR3. Per the germline V gene, CDR1 is SGHVS and CDR2 is FNYEAQ. Trimming cost V 5 bases and J 3 bases, with 5 bases left between them. Whole-study results and caveats: Within the patient group, naive, central memory and Treg TCRB repertoires appeared more similar to each other than within healthy donors.

As to this clone: No antigen is known for it.

Sequenced input: central memory CD4+ T cells from blood. The clonotype comes from a woman aged 18-35 years in good health. The chain employs TRBV7-6 and TRBJ2-1; D not certain. The CDR3 region is CASSPSYNEQFF. CDR3 sequence (DNA): TGTGCCAGCAGCCCGAGCTACAATGAGCAGTTCTTC.